The 19 T cell receptor beta chains below come from one sample, sequenced in a study of blood T cells in healthy people across ages. Primers used in a second PCR of about 6 to 11 cycles were a sample-barcoded 5' primer and a J-beta primer mix. TCRdb called the 5' RACE reads again in MiXCR, with one record for every CDR3 protein. The repertoire consists of approximately 800,000 distinct CDR3 sequences, with 55% to 70% occurring once and the leading ten covering over 20%. The sequencing sample was made of blood. The receptor set was obtained from a man aged 25-45 years in good health.

V usage is TRBV20-1 and J usage is TRBJ2-7, with D perhaps TRBD2 (6 bases). This CDR3 region has 14 residues. With 1 base removed from V and 4 bases from J, the gap between germline ends came to 14 bases. From germline, CDR1 is DFQATT and CDR2 SNEGSKA (reference sequence). The CDR3: CSARGDSGTYEQYF. The CDR3 nucleotides read TGCAGTGCTAGAGGGGACTCGGGGACTTACGAGCAGTACTTC.

The chain has TRBV3-1 and TRBJ2-3, with 7 bases matching TRBD2. This CDR3 spans 15 amino acids. The V gene end was trimmed by 4 bases and the J gene end by 6 bases; junction bases not matched to a gene: 10. The V gene's germline CDR1 is LGHDT and CDR2 YNNKEL (reference sequence). CDR3 in amino acids: CASSPGRAGYDTQYF. CDR3 coding DNA: TGTGCCAGCAGCCCGGGACGAGCGGGGTACGATACGCAGTATTTT.

The chain employs TRBV4-2 and TRBJ2-7; D is possibly TRBD1 (6 bases). V lost 0 bases, J lost 5 bases, and 14 bases lay in between. Germline V CDR1 and CDR2: LGHNA, YNFKEQ. The CDR3 consists of 15 residues. The CDR3 DNA sequence: TGTGCCAGCAGCCAAGACGGGTCAGGGGACAACGAGCAGTACTTC. Protein: CASSQDGSGDNEQYF.

The chain uses TRBV2 and TRBJ1-5; the D gene is possibly TRBD1 (5 bases). The CDR3 spans 13 residues. Trimming removed 6 bases from V and 6 bases from J, with 12 bases in between. The germline gives CDR1 SNHLY, CDR2 FYNNEI. This CDR3 is CASSDQGGQPQHF. The CDR3 nucleotides are TGTGCCAGCAGCGACCAGGGAGGTCAGCCCCAGCATTTT.

The V gene is TRBV7-6, the J gene TRBJ2-5; D possibly matches TRBD1 or TRBD2 (6 bases each). Judging by the DNA end, TRBJ2-7 fits better; the J call may be wrong. The CDR3 sequence is 18 residues long. Germline V gives CDR1 SGHVS, CDR2 FNYEAQ. The CDR3 region has the DNA TGTGCCAGCAGCTCCGAATACTCTGGGACGGGCGGAGGGGGCGAGCAGTACTTC. Amino acids: CASSSEYSGTGGGGEQYF.

The chain recombines TRBV4-1 with TRBJ2-7, with 7 nucleotides matching TRBD1. The CDR3 has 17 amino acids. CDR1 is MGHRA, CDR2 YSYEKL, per germline. Trimming removed 0 bases from V and 1 base from J; junction bases left unmatched: 9. CDR3 region: CASSQERKAGGSYEQYF. The DNA of the CDR3 is TGCGCCAGCAGCCAAGAGCGGAAGGCAGGGGGTTCCTACGAGCAGTACTTC.

The chain carries TRBV20-1 and TRBJ2-5; TRBD2 might be the D (7 bases). The V gene lost 2 bases and the J gene lost 2 bases, with 15 bases spanning the gap. The CDR3 totals 15 residues. Germline V CDR1 and CDR2: DFQATT, SNEGSKA (reference sequence). As DNA, the CDR3 is TGCAGTGCTAGATTAGGGGGGGGTGGGCAAGAGACCCAGTACTTC. This codes for CSARLGGGGQETQYF.

CDR3 in amino acids: CASSPREGSNTEAFF. Here the CDR3 DNA reads TGCGCCAGCAGCCCGCGTGAGGGGTCGAACACTGAAGCTTTCTTT. This sequence joins TRBV5-1 and TRBJ1-1; TRBD1 might be the D (5 bases). The CDR3 is made up of 15 amino acids. Germline V gives CDR1 SGHRS, CDR2 YFSETQ. Deletions cut 4 bases from V and 1 base from J, with 14 bases between.

This chain uses TRBV5-1 with TRBJ2-7; D may be TRBD2 (7 bases). The length of the CDR3 is 16 residues. V lost 0 bases to trimming and J lost 3 bases, with 16 bases between them. Germline CDR1 SGHRS, CDR2 YFSETQ. The CDR3 sequence: CASSLAGGPNVYEQYF. The CDR3 bases are TGCGCCAGCAGCTTGGCGGGGGGCCCAAACGTCTACGAGCAGTACTTC.

The chain recombines TRBV2 with TRBJ1-4, with D possibly TRBD1 on 6 matching bases. Deletions cut 8 bases from V and 8 bases from J, with 18 bases between. Germline lookup yields CDR1 SNHLY and CDR2 FYNNEI. The CDR3 runs 14 residues. CDR3 nucleotides: TGTGCCAGCGGCCAGGGGAAAAGGGAGGAAAAACTGTTTTTT. This gives the protein CASGQGKREEKLFF.

The CDR3 coding sequence is TGTGCCAGCAGCTCCAGTAGCGGGGACGTACAAGAGACCCAGTACTTC. Residues: CASSSSSGDVQETQYF. The genes are TRBV7-2 and TRBJ2-5; 8 nucleotides line up with TRBD2. V was clipped by 4 bases and J by 2 bases; unmatched bases: 9. Germline CDR1 SGHTA, CDR2 FQGNSA. The CDR3 is made up of 16 amino acids.

Regarding this clonotype: At one end the junction does not follow the germline gene, possibly because of a read error. The J gene is TRBJ2-5, the V gene TRBV2; D remains unclear. The germline CDR1 and CDR2 sequences are SNHLY and FYNNEI. This CDR3 contains 11 residues. Here the CDR3 reads CTSMTLGTQYF. In DNA form, the CDR3 reads TGTACCAGCATGACGTTGGGGACCCAGTACTTC. The complete variable domain, with remaining parts taken from reference TRBV2 and TRBJ2-5, reads EPEVTQTPSHQVTQMGQEVILRCVPISNHLYFYWYRQILGQKVEFLVSFYNNEISEKSEIFDDQFSVERPDGSNFTLKIRSTKLEDSAMYFCTSMTLGTQYFGPGTRLLVL.

This clonotype appeared a few times. CDR3 in amino acids: CSAQEPRQVNEQFF. The CDR3 DNA is TGCAGTGCTCAAGAACCGAGACAAGTCAATGAGCAGTTCTTC. The chain links TRBV20-1 to TRBJ2-1; D gene uncertain. V lost 5 bases, J lost 6 bases, and 17 bases lay in between. The CDR3 is 14 amino acids. Germline V gene lookup returns CDR1 DFQATT and CDR2 SNEGSKA (reference sequence).

The chain has TRBV9 and TRBJ2-1, with 7 bases identical to TRBD2. This CDR3 region has 14 residues. The trim removed 2 bases at V and 9 bases at J, leaving 8 bases unmatched. From germline, CDR1 is SGDLS and CDR2 YYNGEE. The DNA of the CDR3 is TGTGCCAGCAGCGTGGGGGGGTCGAGGAGTGAGCAGTTCTTC. It yields the protein CASSVGGSRSEQFF.

This clonotype was picked up a small number of times. This chain joins TRBV3-1 and TRBJ2-7; TRBD2 agrees at 13 bases. The germline gives CDR1 LGHDT, CDR2 YNNKEL (reference sequence). The CDR3 is made up of 16 amino acids. Trimming cost V 0 bases and J 4 bases; bases outside gene matches: 3. The CDR3 is CASSQETSGRSYEQYF. The CDR3 nucleotides read TGTGCCAGCAGCCAAGAGACTAGCGGGAGGTCTTACGAGCAGTACTTC.

This chain uses TRBV7-6 with TRBJ2-7; D ambiguous. The CDR3 is 14 residues long. The V end lost 5 bases, the J end lost 1 base, and 12 bases lay between the germline ends. The germline CDR1 and CDR2 sequences are SGHVS and FNYEAQ. CDR3: CASSPRHGSYEQYF. CDR3 DNA sequence: TGTGCCAGCAGCCCCCGACACGGATCCTACGAGCAGTACTTC.

In its sample, this clonotype was seen once. The chain joins TRBV12-3 or TRBV12-4 to TRBJ2-7; D may be TRBD2 (5 bases). The J call is uncertain, as TRBJ2-5 better fits the DNA end. The CDR3 is 14 residues long. The CDR3 spells CASSPWRGQETQYF. The CDR3 DNA is TGTGCCAGCAGTCCGTGGAGAGGGCAAGAGACCCAGTACTTC.

The CDR3 is CSARGTGGLQETQYF. CDR3 nucleotide sequence: TGCAGTGCCCGCGGGACAGGGGGTCTCCAAGAGACCCAGTACTTC. The V and J genes are TRBV20-1 and TRBJ2-5, with TRBD1 identical over 11 bases. Trimming at V came to 6 bases and at J to 1 base, leaving 7 bases not matched to a gene. Per germline, CDR1 DFQATT and CDR2 SNEGSKA (reference sequence). The CDR3 totals 15 residues.

V and J are TRBV6-2 or TRBV6-3 and TRBJ1-2; no firm D call. Trimming stripped 6 bases from V and 7 bases from J, with 12 bases between. CDR3 size: 12 residues. CDR1 is MNHEY and CDR2 is SVGEGT in the germline V gene. CDR3 residues: CASSPDRFGYTF. The CDR3 region has the DNA TGTGCCAGCAGCCCCGACCGCTTTGGCTACACCTTC.